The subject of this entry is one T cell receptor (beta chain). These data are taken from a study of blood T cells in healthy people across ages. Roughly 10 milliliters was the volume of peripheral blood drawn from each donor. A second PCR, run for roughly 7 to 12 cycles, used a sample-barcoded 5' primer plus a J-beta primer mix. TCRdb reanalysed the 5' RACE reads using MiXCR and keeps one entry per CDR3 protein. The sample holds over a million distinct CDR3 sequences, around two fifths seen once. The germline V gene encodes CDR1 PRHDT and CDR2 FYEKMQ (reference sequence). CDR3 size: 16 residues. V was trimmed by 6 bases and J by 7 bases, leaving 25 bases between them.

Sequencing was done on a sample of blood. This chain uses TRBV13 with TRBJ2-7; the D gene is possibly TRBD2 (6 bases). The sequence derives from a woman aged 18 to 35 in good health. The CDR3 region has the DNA TGTGCCAGCAGGCATAGCGGTCCGAGCTCCTACAATGAGCAGTACTTC. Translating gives CASRHSGPSSYNEQYF.